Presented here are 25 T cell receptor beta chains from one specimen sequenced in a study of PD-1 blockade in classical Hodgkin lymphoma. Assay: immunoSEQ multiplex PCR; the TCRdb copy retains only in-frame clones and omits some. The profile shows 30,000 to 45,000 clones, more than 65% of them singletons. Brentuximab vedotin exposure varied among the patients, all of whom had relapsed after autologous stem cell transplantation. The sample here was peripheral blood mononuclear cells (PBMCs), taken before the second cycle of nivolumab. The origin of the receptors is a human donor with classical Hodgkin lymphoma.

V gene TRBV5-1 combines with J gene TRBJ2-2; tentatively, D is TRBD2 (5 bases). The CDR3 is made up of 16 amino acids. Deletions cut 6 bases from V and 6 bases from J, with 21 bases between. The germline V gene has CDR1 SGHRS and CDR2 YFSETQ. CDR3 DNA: TGCGCCAGCACCCTATCTTCGGTGGGGAGTGCCGGGGAGCTGTTTTTT. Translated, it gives CASTLSSVGSAGELFF.

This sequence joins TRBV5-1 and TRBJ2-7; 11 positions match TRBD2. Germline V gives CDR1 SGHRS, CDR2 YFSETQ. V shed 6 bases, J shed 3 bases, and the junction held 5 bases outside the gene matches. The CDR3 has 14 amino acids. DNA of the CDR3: TGCGCCAGCACCTGGACTAGCGGGTTCTACGAGCAGTACTTC. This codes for CASTWTSGFYEQYF.

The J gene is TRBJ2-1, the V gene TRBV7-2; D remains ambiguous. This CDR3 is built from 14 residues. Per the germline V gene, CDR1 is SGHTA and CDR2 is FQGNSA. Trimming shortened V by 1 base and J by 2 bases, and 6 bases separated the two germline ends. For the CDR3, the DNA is TGTGCCAGCAGCTTAGGTTCTGCCTACAATGAGCAGTTCTTC. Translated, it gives CASSLGSAYNEQFF.

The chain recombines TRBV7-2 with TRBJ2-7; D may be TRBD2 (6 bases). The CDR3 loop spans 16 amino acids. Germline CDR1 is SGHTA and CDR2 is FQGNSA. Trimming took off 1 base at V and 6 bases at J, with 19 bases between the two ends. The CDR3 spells CASSLGAGTPRAEQYF. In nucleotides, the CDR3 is TGTGCCAGCAGCTTAGGGGCCGGGACTCCACGTGCCGAGCAGTACTTC.

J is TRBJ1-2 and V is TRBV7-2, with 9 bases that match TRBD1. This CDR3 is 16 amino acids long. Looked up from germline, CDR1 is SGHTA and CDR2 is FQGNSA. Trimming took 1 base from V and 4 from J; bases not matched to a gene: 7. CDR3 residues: CASSLVSGQGFYGYTF. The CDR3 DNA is TGTGCCAGCAGCTTAGTATCTGGACAGGGGTTCTATGGCTACACCTTC.

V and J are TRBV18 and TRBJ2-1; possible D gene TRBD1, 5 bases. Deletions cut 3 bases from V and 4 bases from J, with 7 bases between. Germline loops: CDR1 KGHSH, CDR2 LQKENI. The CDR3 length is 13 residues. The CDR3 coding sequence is TGTGCCAGCTCACCTGGACAATACAATGAGCAGTTCTTC. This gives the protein CASSPGQYNEQFF.

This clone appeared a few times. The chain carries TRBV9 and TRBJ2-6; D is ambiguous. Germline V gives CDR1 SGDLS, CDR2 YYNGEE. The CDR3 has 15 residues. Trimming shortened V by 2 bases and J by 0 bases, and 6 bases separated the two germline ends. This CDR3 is CASSVGSSGANVLTF. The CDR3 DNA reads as TGTGCCAGCAGCGTGGGCAGCTCTGGGGCCAACGTCCTGACTTTC.

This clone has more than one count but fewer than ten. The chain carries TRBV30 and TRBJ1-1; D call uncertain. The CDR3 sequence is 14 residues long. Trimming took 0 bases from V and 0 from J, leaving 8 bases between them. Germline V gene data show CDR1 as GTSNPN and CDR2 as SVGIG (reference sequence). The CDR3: CAWSVGGLNTEAFF. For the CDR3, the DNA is TGTGCCTGGAGTGTCGGAGGGCTGAACACTGAAGCTTTCTTT.

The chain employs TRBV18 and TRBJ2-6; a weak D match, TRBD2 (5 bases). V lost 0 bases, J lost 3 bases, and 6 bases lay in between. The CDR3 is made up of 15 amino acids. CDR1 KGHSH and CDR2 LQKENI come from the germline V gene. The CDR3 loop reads CASSPPAGGANVLTF. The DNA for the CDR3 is TGTGCCAGCTCACCACCGGCGGGTGGGGCCAACGTCCTGACTTTC.

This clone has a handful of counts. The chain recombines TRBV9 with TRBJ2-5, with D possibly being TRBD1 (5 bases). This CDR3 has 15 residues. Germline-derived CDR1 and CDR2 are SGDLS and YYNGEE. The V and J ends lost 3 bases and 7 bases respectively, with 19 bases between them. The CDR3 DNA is TGTGCCAGCAGCGAAGTGGCCCAGGGTTACGGGACCCAGTACTTC. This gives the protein CASSEVAQGYGTQYF.

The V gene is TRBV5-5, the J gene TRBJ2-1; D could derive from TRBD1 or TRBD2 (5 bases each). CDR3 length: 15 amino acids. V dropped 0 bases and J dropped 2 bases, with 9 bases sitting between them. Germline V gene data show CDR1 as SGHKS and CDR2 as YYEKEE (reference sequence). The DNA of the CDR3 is TGTGCCAGCAGCTTGGGAGGGGCTACCTACAATGAGCAGTTCTTC. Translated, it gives CASSLGGATYNEQFF.

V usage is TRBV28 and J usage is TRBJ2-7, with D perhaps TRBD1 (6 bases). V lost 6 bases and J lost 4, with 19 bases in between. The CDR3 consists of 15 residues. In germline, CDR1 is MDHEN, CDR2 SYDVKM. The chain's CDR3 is CASRRRPGTYYEQYF. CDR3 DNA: TGTGCCAGCAGGCGACGTCCCGGGACATATTACGAGCAGTACTTC.

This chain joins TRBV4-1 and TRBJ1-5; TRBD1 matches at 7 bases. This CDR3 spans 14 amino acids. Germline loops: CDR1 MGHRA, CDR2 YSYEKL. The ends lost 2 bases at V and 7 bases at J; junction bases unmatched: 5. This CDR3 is CASSQPTGDQPQHF. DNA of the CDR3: TGCGCCAGCAGCCAACCTACAGGGGACCAGCCCCAGCATTTT.

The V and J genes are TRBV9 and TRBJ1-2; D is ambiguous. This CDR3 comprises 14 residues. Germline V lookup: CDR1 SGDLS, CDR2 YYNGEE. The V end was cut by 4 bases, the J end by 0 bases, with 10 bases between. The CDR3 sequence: CASSLSQANYGYTF. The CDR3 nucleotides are TGTGCCAGCAGCCTTTCGCAGGCTAACTATGGCTACACCTTC.

DNA of the CDR3: TGTGCCAGCAGTAGAACCGGGAGCTACTCACTCAAGGGCTACACCTTC. It translates to CASSRTGSYSLKGYTF. The chain couples TRBV2 to TRBJ1-2; D is unresolved. Trimming took 5 bases from V and 8 from J, leaving 24 bases between them. The CDR3 has 16 residues. CDR1 is SNHLY and CDR2 is FYNNEI in the germline V gene.

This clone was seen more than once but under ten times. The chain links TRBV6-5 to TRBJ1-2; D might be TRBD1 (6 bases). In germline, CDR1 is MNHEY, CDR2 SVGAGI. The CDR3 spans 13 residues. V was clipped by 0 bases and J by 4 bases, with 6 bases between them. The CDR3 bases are TGTGCCAGCAGTTACTCAGGGGGCTATGGCTACACCTTC. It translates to CASSYSGGYGYTF.

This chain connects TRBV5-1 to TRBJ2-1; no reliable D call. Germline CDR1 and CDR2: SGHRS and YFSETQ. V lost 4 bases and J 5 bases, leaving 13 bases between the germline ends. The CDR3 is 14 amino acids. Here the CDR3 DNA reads TGCGCCAGCAGCGATCTAGGGAATCACAATGAGCAGTTCTTC. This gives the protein CASSDLGNHNEQFF. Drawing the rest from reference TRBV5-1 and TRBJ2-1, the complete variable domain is KAGVTQTPRYLIKTRGQQVTLSCSPISGHRSVSWYQQTPGQGLQFLFEYFSETQRNKGNFPGRFSGRQFSNSRSEMNVSTLELGDSALYLCASSDLGNHNEQFFGPGTRLTVL.

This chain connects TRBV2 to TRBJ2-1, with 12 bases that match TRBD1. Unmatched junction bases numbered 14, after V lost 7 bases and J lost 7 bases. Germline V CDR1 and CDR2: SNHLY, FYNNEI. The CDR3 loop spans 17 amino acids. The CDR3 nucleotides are TGTGCCAGCACAGGGACAGGGGGCTATAGCACAATAAATGAGCAGTTCTTC. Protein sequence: CASTGTGGYSTINEQFF.

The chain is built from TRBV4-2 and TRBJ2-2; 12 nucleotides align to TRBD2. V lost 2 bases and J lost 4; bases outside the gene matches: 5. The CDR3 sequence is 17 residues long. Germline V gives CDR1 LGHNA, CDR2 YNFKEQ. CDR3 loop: CASSQPSGGAPTGELFF. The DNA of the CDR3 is TGTGCCAGCAGCCAACCTAGCGGGGGGGCCCCCACCGGGGAGCTGTTTTTT.

CDR3 nucleotide sequence: TGTGCCAGCAGAGAGACAGGGGTCGCCGGGGAGCTGTTTTTT. Protein: CASRETGVAGELFF. The chain combines TRBV2 with TRBJ2-2; 8 nucleotides align to TRBD1. The junction had 6 bases not matched to a gene; V was cut back by 6 bases and J by 6 bases. The CDR3 contains 14 residues. Germline CDR1 is SNHLY and CDR2 is FYNNEI.

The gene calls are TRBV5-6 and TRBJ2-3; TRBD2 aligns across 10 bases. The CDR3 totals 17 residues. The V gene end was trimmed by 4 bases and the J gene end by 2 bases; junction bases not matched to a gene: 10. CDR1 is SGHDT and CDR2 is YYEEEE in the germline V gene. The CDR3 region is CASSNGLAALITDTQYF. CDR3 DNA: TGTGCCAGCAGCAACGGACTAGCGGCCCTAATCACAGATACGCAGTATTTT.

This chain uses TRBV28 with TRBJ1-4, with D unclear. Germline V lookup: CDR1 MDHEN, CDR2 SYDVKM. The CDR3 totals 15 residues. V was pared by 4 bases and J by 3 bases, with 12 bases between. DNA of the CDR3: TGTGCCAGCAGTTGGAGGGAATATGCTAATGAAAAACTGTTTTTT. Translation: CASSWREYANEKLFF.

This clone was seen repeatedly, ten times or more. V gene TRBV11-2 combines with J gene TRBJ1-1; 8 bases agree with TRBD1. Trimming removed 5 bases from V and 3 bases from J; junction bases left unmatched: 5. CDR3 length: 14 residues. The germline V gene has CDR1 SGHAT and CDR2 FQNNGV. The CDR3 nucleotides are TGTGCCAGCAGCCAGGACAGGGTAGACACTGAAGCTTTCTTT. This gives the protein CASSQDRVDTEAFF.

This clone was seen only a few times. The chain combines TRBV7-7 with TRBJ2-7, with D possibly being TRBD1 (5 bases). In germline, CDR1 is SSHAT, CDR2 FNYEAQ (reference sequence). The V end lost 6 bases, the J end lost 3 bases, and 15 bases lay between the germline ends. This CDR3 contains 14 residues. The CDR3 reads CASSLGPVNYEQYF. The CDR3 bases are TGTGCCAGCAGTCTGGGGCCAGTTAACTACGAGCAGTACTTC.

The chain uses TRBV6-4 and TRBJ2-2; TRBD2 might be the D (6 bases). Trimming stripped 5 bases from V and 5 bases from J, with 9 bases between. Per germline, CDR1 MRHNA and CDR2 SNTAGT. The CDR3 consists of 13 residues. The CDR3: CASSQTRTGELFF. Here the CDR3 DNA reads TGTGCCAGCAGTCAGACTAGGACCGGGGAGCTGTTTTTT.